The rows below give T cell receptor beta chains drawn from one sample of a study of T cell responses to AZD1222 COVID-19 vaccine. TCRdb's copy holds only in-frame clones and misses some; the assay was immunoSEQ multiplex PCR. The table lists 95,000 to 100,000 clones, roughly 92% of them singletons. The material was peripheral blood, obtained 28 days after the second AZD1222 dose. The receptor set was obtained from an adult who received the AZD1222 COVID-19 vaccine. CDR3s include the opening cysteine and the closing phenylalanine or tryptophan. D genes are given only for firm matches. Clone size appears in some rows only: once, few, many, or a class for an expanded clone.

>.|TRBD1|TRBJ1-5|TRBV6-5
TGTGCCAGCAGTTACTCGGGGACAGGGCTTCAGCCCCAGCATTTT
CASSYSGTGLQPQHF
>.|.|TRBJ1-2|TRBV11-2
TGTGCCAGCAGTCATACCGCGGACTATGGCTACACCTTC
CASSHTADYGYTF
>.|TRBD1|TRBJ1-4|TRBV19
TGTGCCAGTAGTACCACAGGGGGTAGTGAAAAACTGTTTTTT
CASSTTGGSEKLFF
>few|.|TRBJ1-6|TRBV6-5
TGTGCCAGCAGACAGGATGGTAATTCACCCCTCCACTTT
CASRQDGNSPLHF
>.|.|TRBJ1-1|TRBV5-1
TGCGCCAGCAGCTTGGACCCGGGGACTGAAGCTTTCTTT
CASSLDPGTEAFF
>.|.|TRBJ2-6|TRBV5-1
TGCGCCAGCAGCCCATCTGGGGCCAACGTCCTGACTTTC
CASSPSGANVLTF
>.|TRBD2|TRBJ2-5|TRBV24-1
TGTGCCAGTCAACTAGCGGGAGGTGAGACCCAGTACTTC
CASQLAGGETQYF
>.|.|TRBJ2-5|TRBV2
TGTGCCAGCAGTGGGGCCACCCAGTACTTC
CASSGATQYF
>.|.|TRBJ1-1|TRBV5-1
TGCGCCAGCAGCTTGGGCTCTGTGTATCCTGAAGCTTTCTTT
CASSLGSVYPEAFF
>.|.|TRBJ1-5|TRBV6-1
TGTGCCAGCAGTGAAGTTGGGCAGGTATATCAGCCCCAGCATTTT
CASSEVGQVYQPQHF
>.|TRBD2|TRBJ2-7|TRBV7-9
TGTGCCAGCGACAAGACGAGCGGGAGTTACGAGCAGTACTTC
CASDKTSGSYEQYF
>.|.|TRBJ2-7|TRBV3-1/TRBV3-2
TGTGCCAGCAGCCAAGTGTCGGAATACGAGCAGTACTTC
CASSQVSEYEQYF
>once|.|TRBJ1-4|TRBV28
TGTGCCAGCAGTTCTTCAGGGTTGGGTGAAAAACTGTTTTTT
CASSSSGLGEKLFF
>.|TRBD2|TRBJ2-3|TRBV19
TGTGCCAGTAGTATGGGGGGGACGCAGTATTTT
CASSMGGTQYF
>once|TRBD1|TRBJ2-7|TRBV2
TGTGCCAGCAGTGAAGCGCTTTTCCGTACAGGGGGCTTGGGAGAGCAGTACTTC
CASSEALFRTGGLGEQYF
>.|.|TRBJ2-1|TRBV29-1
TGCAGCGTTGAAGGCAGATACAATGAGCAGTTCTTC
CSVEGRYNEQFF
>.|.|TRBJ2-1|TRBV6-1
TGTGCCAGCAGTGAATTAGTTGGAGGAGGATACAATGAGCAGTTCTTC
CASSELVGGGYNEQFF
>.|.|TRBJ2-3|TRBV4-3
TGCGCCAGCAGCCAAGACCCCCGCGTCGGAACGCAGTATTTT
CASSQDPRVGTQYF
>.|TRBD2|TRBJ2-1|TRBV19
TGTGCCAGTAAGGCCGTGGGTAATAGCGGGAGCGGTAAGTTCTTC
CASKAVGNSGSGKFF
>.|.|TRBJ1-4|TRBV27
TGTGCCAGCAACCTTCCGGGGACTAATGAAAAACTGTTTTTT
CASNLPGTNEKLFF
>.|.|TRBJ1-4|TRBV19
TGTGCCAGCCAACACCGCGGGGACCGCGCGGAAAAACTGTTTTTT
CASQHRGDRAEKLFF
>.|.|TRBJ1-5|TRBV7-8
TGTGCCAGCAGCTTAATAGTTCCGGGGGGGTATGGCAATCAGCCCCAGCATTTT
CASSLIVPGGYGNQPQHF
>once|.|TRBJ2-1|TRBV11-3
TGTGCCAGCAGCCCGGGACAAGGGGTAAATGAGCAGTTCTTC
CASSPGQGVNEQFF
>.|.|TRBJ1-5|TRBV5-1
TGCGCCAGCAGCCTCGACGGTTATAGCAATCAGCCCCAGCATTTT
CASSLDGYSNQPQHF
>once|.|TRBJ2-1|TRBV18
TGTGCCAGCTTACCGCCGACAAGGGTTACCTACAATGAGCAGTTCTTC
CASLPPTRVTYNEQFF
>.|.|TRBJ1-5|TRBV5-1
TGCGCCAGCAGCCTCTATCCGACAGGTTATAGCAATCAGCCCCAGCATTTT
CASSLYPTGYSNQPQHF
>.|.|TRBJ2-5|TRBV7-2
TGTGCCAGCAGCTTACGAATATCGGAGACCCAGTACTTC
CASSLRISETQYF
>few|.|TRBJ1-6|TRBV10-1
TGCGCCAGCAGTGAGAACAGTAATTCACCCCTCCACTTT
CASSENSNSPLHF